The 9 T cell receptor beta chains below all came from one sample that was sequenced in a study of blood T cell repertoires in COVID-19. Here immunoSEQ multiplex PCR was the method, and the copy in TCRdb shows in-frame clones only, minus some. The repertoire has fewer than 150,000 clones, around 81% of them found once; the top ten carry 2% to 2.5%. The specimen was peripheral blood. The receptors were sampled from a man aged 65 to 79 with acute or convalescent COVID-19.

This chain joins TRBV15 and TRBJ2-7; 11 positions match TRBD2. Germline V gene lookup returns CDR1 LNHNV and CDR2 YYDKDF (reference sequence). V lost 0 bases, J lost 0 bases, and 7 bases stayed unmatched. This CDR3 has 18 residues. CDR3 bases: TGTGCCACCAGCAGAGAGGCTAGCGGGGGGCGGAGCTCCTACGAGCAGTACTTC. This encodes CATSREASGGRSSYEQYF.

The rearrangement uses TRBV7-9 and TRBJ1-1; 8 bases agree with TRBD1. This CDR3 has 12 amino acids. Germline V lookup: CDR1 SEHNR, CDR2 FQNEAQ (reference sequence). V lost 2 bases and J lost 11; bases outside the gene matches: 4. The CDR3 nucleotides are TGTGCCAGCAGCTTACACAGGGACAGGGCTTTCTTT. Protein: CASSLHRDRAFF.

CDR3 region: CASSLFLGDNTGELFF. The CDR3 DNA is TGTGCCAGCAGCTTATTCTTGGGAGATAACACCGGGGAGCTGTTTTTT. The chain recombines TRBV5-6 with TRBJ2-2; the D gene is possibly TRBD2 (5 bases). The V gene's germline CDR1 is SGHDT and CDR2 YYEEEE. The CDR3 length is 16 residues. Trimming pared 2 bases from V and 2 bases from J, leaving 13 bases between.

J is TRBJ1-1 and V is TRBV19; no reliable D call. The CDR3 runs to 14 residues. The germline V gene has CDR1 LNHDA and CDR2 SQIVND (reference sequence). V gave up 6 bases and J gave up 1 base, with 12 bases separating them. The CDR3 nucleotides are TGTGCCAGTAGGAACGGGGATACGAACACTGAAGCTTTCTTT. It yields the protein CASRNGDTNTEAFF.

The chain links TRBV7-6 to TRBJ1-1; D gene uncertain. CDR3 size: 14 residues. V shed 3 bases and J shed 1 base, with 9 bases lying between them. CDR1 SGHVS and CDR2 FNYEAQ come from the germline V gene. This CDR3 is CASSFDPGNTEAFF. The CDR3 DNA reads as TGTGCCAGCAGCTTCGACCCAGGGAACACTGAAGCTTTCTTT.

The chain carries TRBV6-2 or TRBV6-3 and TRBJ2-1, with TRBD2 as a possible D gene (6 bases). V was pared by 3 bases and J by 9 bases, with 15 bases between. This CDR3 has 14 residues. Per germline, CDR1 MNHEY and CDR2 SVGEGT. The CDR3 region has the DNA TGTGCCAGCAGTTATGCGGGGCCTCTCGGTGAGCAGTTCTTC. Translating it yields CASSYAGPLGEQFF.

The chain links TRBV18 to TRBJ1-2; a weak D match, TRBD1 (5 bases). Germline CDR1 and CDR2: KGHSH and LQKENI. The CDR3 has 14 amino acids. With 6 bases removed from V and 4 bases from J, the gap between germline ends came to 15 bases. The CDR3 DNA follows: TGTGCCAGCTCCCTCCCGGGAGGGGCCTATGGCTACACCTTC. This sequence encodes CASSLPGGAYGYTF.

CDR3 sequence (DNA): TGTGCCAGCAGCTTAGTCCCAGGGTATGGCTACACCTTC. Its protein is CASSLVPGYGYTF. The chain recombines TRBV7-8 with TRBJ1-2; D possibly corresponds to TRBD1 (5 bases). V lost 1 base and J 5 bases, leaving 8 bases between the germline ends. Germline assignment: CDR1 SGHVS and CDR2 FQNEAQ. The CDR3 is 13 amino acids. Full variable domain (remainder filled in from reference TRBV7-8 and TRBJ1-2): GAGVSQSPRYKVAKRGQDVALRCDPISGHVSLFWYQQALGQGPEFLTYFQNEAQLDKSGLPSDRFFAERPEGSVSTLKIQRTQQEDSAVYLCASSLVPGYGYTFGSGTRLTVV.

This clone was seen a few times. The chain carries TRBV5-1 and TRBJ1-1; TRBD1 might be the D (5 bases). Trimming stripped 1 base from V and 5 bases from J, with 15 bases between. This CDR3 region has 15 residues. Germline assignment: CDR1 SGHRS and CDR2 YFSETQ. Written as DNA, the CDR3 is TGCGCCAGCAGCTTGCTTTCGGGGGGACGGACTGAAGCTTTCTTT. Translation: CASSLLSGGRTEAFF.